These T cell receptor beta chains were read from a single sample in a study of regulatory T cells in long-lasting Graves disease. TCRdb re-derived calls from the multiplex PCR reads in MiXCR, one entry per CDR3 protein. The data show 410,000 or so distinct CDR3 sequences, 14% to 15% seen once. A further study also used this sample, focusing on T cells in Graves' hyperthyroidism and ophthalmopathy.

Specimen: peripheral blood mononuclear cells (PBMCs), collected at new diagnosis, from a patient treated with antithyroid drugs. Receptors were obtained from a woman in her twenties or thirties with Graves disease. Each CDR3 is given with its conserved first and last residue.

j_call: TRBJ2-7; v_call: TRBV20-1; cdr3_length: 16; cdr3_aa: CSASKVLPIGAYEQYF
j_call: TRBJ2-5; v_call: TRBV11-3; cdr3_length: 15; cdr3_aa: CASSSRGVESETQYF
j_call: TRBJ1-1; v_call: TRBV10-3; cdr3_length: 13; cdr3_aa: CAISESGYTEAFF
j_call: TRBJ2-1; v_call: TRBV6-2/TRBV6-3; cdr3_length: 15; cdr3_aa: CASSYGQPSYNEQFF
j_call: TRBJ1-5; v_call: TRBV6-1; cdr3_length: 16; cdr3_aa: CASSDRGDGPTQPQHF
j_call: TRBJ1-2; v_call: TRBV11-2; cdr3_length: 16; cdr3_aa: CASSLVSSVEGYGYTF
j_call: TRBJ1-5; v_call: TRBV12-3/TRBV12-4; cdr3_length: 12; cdr3_aa: CASNRGGQPQHF
j_call: TRBJ1-4; v_call: TRBV12-3/TRBV12-4; cdr3_length: 16; cdr3_aa: CASSLVGGPINEKLFF
j_call: TRBJ2-1; v_call: TRBV6-2/TRBV6-3; cdr3_length: 16; cdr3_aa: CASSDLAGGRYNEQFF
j_call: TRBJ2-7; v_call: TRBV10-1; cdr3_length: 15; cdr3_aa: CASSTGTSGMPKQYF
j_call: TRBJ1-1; v_call: TRBV5-1; cdr3_length: 18; cdr3_aa: CASSLALLGGARGTEAFF
j_call: TRBJ2-3; v_call: TRBV24-1; cdr3_length: 16; cdr3_aa: CATSDPSSGRIYTQYF
j_call: TRBJ2-1; v_call: TRBV11-3; cdr3_length: 16; cdr3_aa: CASSLEGMSSYNEQFF
j_call: TRBJ2-5; v_call: TRBV18; cdr3_length: 15; cdr3_aa: CASSTVAGELETQYF
j_call: TRBJ1-5; v_call: TRBV2; cdr3_length: 15; cdr3_aa: CASRKEMAFDQPQHF
j_call: TRBJ1-2; v_call: TRBV25-1; cdr3_length: 12; cdr3_aa: CASSEVYYGYTF
j_call: TRBJ2-1; v_call: TRBV3-1; cdr3_length: 18; cdr3_aa: CASSQVSRLANSYNEQFF
j_call: TRBJ2-5; v_call: TRBV11-2; cdr3_length: 14; cdr3_aa: CASSLDVRERTQYF
j_call: TRBJ2-3; v_call: TRBV12-3/TRBV12-4; cdr3_length: 12; cdr3_aa: CASSVPADTQYF
j_call: TRBJ1-6; v_call: TRBV12-3/TRBV12-4; cdr3_length: 15; cdr3_aa: CASSPLGGGNSPLHF
j_call: TRBJ1-2; v_call: TRBV28; cdr3_length: 17; cdr3_aa: CASSSPLGQHPNYGYTF
j_call: TRBJ1-2; v_call: TRBV18; cdr3_length: 15; cdr3_aa: CASSPSRGSGYGYTF
j_call: TRBJ2-1; v_call: TRBV20-1; cdr3_length: 12; cdr3_aa: CRGLAGPNEQFF
j_call: TRBJ2-7; v_call: TRBV2; cdr3_length: 12; cdr3_aa: CASSEVLREQYF
j_call: TRBJ1-1; v_call: TRBV28; cdr3_length: 13; cdr3_aa: CASNTRGGTEAFF
j_call: TRBJ1-1; v_call: TRBV19; cdr3_length: 17; cdr3_aa: CASSIGSRRGLDLLAFF
j_call: TRBJ1-6; v_call: TRBV11-2; cdr3_length: 20; cdr3_aa: CASSLNGGVRKTSYNSPLHF
j_call: TRBJ2-1; v_call: TRBV2; cdr3_length: 14; cdr3_aa: CARVQLHGNNEQFF
j_call: TRBJ2-6; v_call: TRBV9; cdr3_length: 20; cdr3_aa: CASSAHNGDREDPGANVLTF
j_call: TRBJ1-2; v_call: TRBV25-1; cdr3_length: 17; cdr3_aa: CASSDRLSRGLDNGYTF
j_call: TRBJ2-1; v_call: TRBV9; cdr3_length: 16; cdr3_aa: CASSFLAGAEYNEQFF
j_call: TRBJ2-1; v_call: TRBV18; cdr3_length: 13; cdr3_aa: CARTSSSYNEQFF
j_call: TRBJ2-1; v_call: TRBV5-1; cdr3_length: 15; cdr3_aa: CASSLDSGSYNEQFF
j_call: TRBJ1-2; v_call: TRBV27; cdr3_length: 14; cdr3_aa: CASSFGQGRVGYTF
j_call: TRBJ2-3; v_call: TRBV27; cdr3_length: 15; cdr3_aa: CASSLKTSGEGTQYF
j_call: TRBJ2-6; v_call: TRBV9; cdr3_length: 15; cdr3_aa: CASSTPRGGANVLTF
j_call: TRBJ2-5; v_call: TRBV4-1; cdr3_length: 13; cdr3_aa: CASSQDFQETQYF
j_call: TRBJ2-7; v_call: TRBV5-1; cdr3_length: 14; cdr3_aa: CASSPAGLSYEQYF
j_call: TRBJ1-5; v_call: TRBV9; cdr3_length: 15; cdr3_aa: CASSISGTGVQPQHF
j_call: TRBJ1-1; v_call: TRBV5-1; cdr3_length: 14; cdr3_aa: CASSFRDRDTEAFF
j_call: TRBJ2-7; v_call: TRBV11-2; cdr3_length: 19; cdr3_aa: CANSYLGQGEVARRGEQYF
j_call: TRBJ1-4; v_call: TRBV2; cdr3_length: 15; cdr3_aa: CASSSEAGLGEKLFF
j_call: TRBJ2-5; v_call: TRBV5-1; cdr3_length: 14; cdr3_aa: CASSYRLAGETQYF
j_call: TRBJ1-1; v_call: TRBV29-1; cdr3_length: 10; cdr3_aa: CSVVSGTSSF
j_call: TRBJ1-2; v_call: TRBV20-1; cdr3_length: 13; cdr3_aa: CSARVQQNYGYTF
j_call: TRBJ1-1; v_call: TRBV6-1; cdr3_length: 11; cdr3_aa: CASYRNTEAFF
j_call: TRBJ2-2; v_call: TRBV30; cdr3_length: 17; cdr3_aa: CAWRRLAGGKATGELFF
j_call: TRBJ2-2; v_call: TRBV27; cdr3_length: 13; cdr3_aa: CASSLFMIGELFF
j_call: TRBJ2-7; v_call: TRBV11-2; cdr3_length: 12; cdr3_aa: CASSWTPGEQYF
j_call: TRBJ2-3; v_call: TRBV5-1; cdr3_length: 14; cdr3_aa: CASSLEGWIDTQYF
j_call: TRBJ1-2; v_call: TRBV24-1; cdr3_length: 13; cdr3_aa: CATSDFGLAGYTF
j_call: TRBJ2-3; v_call: TRBV7-9; cdr3_length: 17; cdr3_aa: CASSPPPRHASTDTQYF
j_call: TRBJ2-4; v_call: TRBV5-1; cdr3_length: 15; cdr3_aa: CASRLYSGPQDIQYF
j_call: TRBJ2-7; v_call: TRBV20-1; cdr3_length: 11; cdr3_aa: CSAGDDYEQYF
j_call: TRBJ2-1; v_call: TRBV27; cdr3_length: 14; cdr3_aa: CASSYGSPYNEQFF
j_call: TRBJ2-3; v_call: TRBV19; cdr3_length: 14; cdr3_aa: CASSMTGGADTQYF